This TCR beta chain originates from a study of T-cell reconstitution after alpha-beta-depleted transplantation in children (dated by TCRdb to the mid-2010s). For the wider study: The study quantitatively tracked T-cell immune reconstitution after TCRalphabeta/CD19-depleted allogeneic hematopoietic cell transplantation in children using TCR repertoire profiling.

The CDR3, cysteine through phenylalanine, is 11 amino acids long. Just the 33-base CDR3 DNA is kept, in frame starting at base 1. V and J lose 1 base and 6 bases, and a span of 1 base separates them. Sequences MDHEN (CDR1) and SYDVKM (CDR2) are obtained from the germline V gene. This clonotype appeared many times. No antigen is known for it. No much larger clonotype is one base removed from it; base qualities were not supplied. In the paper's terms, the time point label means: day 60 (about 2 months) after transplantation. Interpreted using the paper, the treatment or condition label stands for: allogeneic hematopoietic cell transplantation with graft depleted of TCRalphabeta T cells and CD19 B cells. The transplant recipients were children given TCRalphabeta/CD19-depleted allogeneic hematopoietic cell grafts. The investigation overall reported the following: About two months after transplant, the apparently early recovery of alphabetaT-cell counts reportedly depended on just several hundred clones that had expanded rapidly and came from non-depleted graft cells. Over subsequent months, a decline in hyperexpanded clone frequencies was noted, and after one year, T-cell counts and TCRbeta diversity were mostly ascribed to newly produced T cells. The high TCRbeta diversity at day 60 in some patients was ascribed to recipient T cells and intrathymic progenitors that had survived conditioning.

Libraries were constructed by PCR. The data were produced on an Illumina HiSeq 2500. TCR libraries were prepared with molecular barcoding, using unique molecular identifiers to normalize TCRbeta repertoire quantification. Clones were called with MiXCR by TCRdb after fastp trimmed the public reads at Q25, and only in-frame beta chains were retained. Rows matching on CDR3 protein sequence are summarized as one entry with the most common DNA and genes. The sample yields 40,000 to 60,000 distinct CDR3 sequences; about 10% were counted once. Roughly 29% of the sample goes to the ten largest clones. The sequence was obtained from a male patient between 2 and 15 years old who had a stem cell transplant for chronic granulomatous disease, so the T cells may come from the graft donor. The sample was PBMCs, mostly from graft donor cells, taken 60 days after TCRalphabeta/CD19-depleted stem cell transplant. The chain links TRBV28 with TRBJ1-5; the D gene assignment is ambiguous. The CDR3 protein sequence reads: CASSLSQPQHF. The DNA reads TGTGCCAGCAGTTTATCTCAGCCCCAGCATTTT. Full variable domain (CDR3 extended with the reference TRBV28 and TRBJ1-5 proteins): DVKVTQSSRYLVKRTGEKVFLECVQDMDHENMFWYRQDPGLGLRLIYFSYDVKMKEKGDIPEGYSVSREKKERFSLILESASTNQTSMYLCASSLSQPQHFGDGTRLSIL.